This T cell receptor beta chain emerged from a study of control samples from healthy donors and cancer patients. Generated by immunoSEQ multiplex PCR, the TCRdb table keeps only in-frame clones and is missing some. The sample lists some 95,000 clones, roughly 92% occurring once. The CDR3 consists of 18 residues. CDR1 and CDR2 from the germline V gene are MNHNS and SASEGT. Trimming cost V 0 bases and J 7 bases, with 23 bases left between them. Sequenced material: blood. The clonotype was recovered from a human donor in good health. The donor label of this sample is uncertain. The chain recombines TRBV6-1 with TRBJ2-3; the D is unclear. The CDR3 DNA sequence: TGTGCCAGCAGTGAAGCTGCCAGTTCGGCCCGATTTTTATATACGCAGTATTTT. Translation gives CASSEAASSARFLYTQYF.